The next 32 T cell receptor beta chains were all read from a single sample in a study of blood T cell repertoires in COVID-19. Only in-frame clones appear in the TCRdb table, and some are missing; sequencing was by immunoSEQ multiplex PCR. The sample has 150,000 or so clones, about four fifths seen once; the top ten hold 7% to 10%. Sample: peripheral blood. These receptors came from a woman aged 60-75 years with COVID-19, enrolled during active disease.

The chain employs TRBV19 and TRBJ2-3; D possibly corresponds to TRBD2 (5 bases). The CDR3 is made up of 15 amino acids. V was shortened by 5 bases and J by 0 bases, with 12 bases between the two germline ends. Per germline, CDR1 LNHDA and CDR2 SQIVND (reference sequence). The CDR3 loop reads CASSERVSSTDTQYF. The CDR3 nucleotides read TGTGCCAGTAGTGAGAGGGTGTCTAGCACAGATACGCAGTATTTT.

The CDR3 bases are TGTGCCAGCAGTCGGTTTGGGGGGACTGAAGCTTTCTTT. It encodes CASSRFGGTEAFF. This chain connects TRBV12-3 or TRBV12-4 to TRBJ1-1; possibly TRBD1 for D (5 bases). The V and J ends lost 5 bases and 5 bases respectively, with 12 bases between them. CDR3 size: 13 residues.

The V call is TRBV7-9, the J call TRBJ2-5; TRBD2 agrees at 11 bases. Trimming took 1 base from V and 4 from J; bases not matched to a gene: 2. The CDR3 runs 15 residues. In germline, CDR1 is SEHNR, CDR2 FQNEAQ (reference sequence). The CDR3 sequence: CASSLGLAGGETQYF. CDR3 coding DNA: TGTGCCAGCAGCTTAGGGCTAGCGGGGGGAGAGACCCAGTACTTC.

The gene calls are TRBV7-6 and TRBJ2-1; 8 bases match TRBD2. The CDR3 sequence is 16 residues long. CDR1 SGHVS and CDR2 FNYEAQ come from the germline V gene. V shed 2 bases and J 3 bases; nucleotides not matched to a gene: 6. Written as DNA, the CDR3 is TGTGCCAGCAGCTTATCGGGGGGGCTAGACTACAATGAGCAGTTCTTC. The encoded protein is CASSLSGGLDYNEQFF.

J is TRBJ2-3 and V is TRBV19, with D possibly being TRBD1 (5 bases). The V gene lost 4 bases and the J gene lost 1 base, with 12 bases spanning the gap. CDR3 size: 15 residues. The germline CDR1 and CDR2 sequences are LNHDA and SQIVND (reference sequence). DNA of the CDR3: TGTGCCAGTAGTACGTCAGGGTTAGGCACAGATACGCAGTATTTT. Translated: CASSTSGLGTDTQYF.

The chain uses TRBV28 and TRBJ1-6; 9 bases align to TRBD1. This CDR3 contains 16 residues. V trimming: 5 bases; J trimming: 5 bases; junction bases outside the gene matches: 7. Looked up from germline, CDR1 is MDHEN and CDR2 is SYDVKM. The CDR3, as DNA: TGTGCCAGCAGTCCCTGGACAGGGGTAAATAATTCACCCCTCCACTTT. Translation gives CASSPWTGVNNSPLHF.

The chain couples TRBV11-2 to TRBJ2-1; D may be TRBD2 (6 bases). The CDR3 has 15 amino acids. Germline V CDR1 and CDR2: SGHAT, FQNNGV. V lost 4 bases, J lost 9 bases, and 19 bases lay in between. The CDR3 sequence is CASSSSTRMVGEQFF. In DNA form, the CDR3 reads TGTGCCAGCAGCTCCTCGACTAGGATGGTAGGTGAGCAGTTCTTC.

The chain uses TRBV2 and TRBJ1-5, with D hard to call. Germline V lookup: CDR1 SNHLY, CDR2 FYNNEI. Trimming took off 1 base at V and 5 bases at J, with 18 bases between the two ends. This CDR3 is built from 17 residues. The CDR3 is CASSEDGSPFTDQPQHF. DNA for the CDR3: TGTGCCAGCAGTGAAGATGGGAGTCCCTTTACTGATCAGCCCCAGCATTTT.

The V gene is TRBV12-3 or TRBV12-4, the J gene TRBJ1-5; D possibly corresponds to TRBD1 (5 bases). The V and J ends lost 5 bases and 11 bases respectively, with 13 bases between them. This CDR3 has 12 amino acids. CDR3 sequence reads: CASSRGGLSQHF. The DNA for the CDR3 is TGTGCCAGCAGTCGGGGGGGGTTGTCCCAGCATTTT.

The V and J genes are TRBV10-1 and TRBJ1-2; 8 bases line up with TRBD1. The CDR3 consists of 15 residues. Trimming cost V 6 bases and J 2 bases; bases outside gene matches: 8. Germline loops: CDR1 WNHNN, CDR2 SYGVQD (reference sequence). The CDR3 reads CASRDETGANYGYTF. The CDR3 region has the DNA TGCGCCAGCAGAGATGAGACAGGGGCCAACTATGGCTACACCTTC.

J is TRBJ2-2 and V is TRBV2; possibly TRBD2 for D (5 bases). Germline V lookup: CDR1 SNHLY, CDR2 FYNNEI. The CDR3 has 14 amino acids. V was cut by 5 bases and J by 2 bases, with 9 bases left in between. The CDR3 loop is CASSPLENTGELFF. DNA of the CDR3: TGTGCCAGCAGTCCACTAGAAAACACCGGGGAGCTGTTTTTT.

The J gene is TRBJ2-7, the V gene TRBV29-1; TRBD1 aligns across 8 bases. This CDR3 is built from 12 residues. Germline assignment: CDR1 SQVTM and CDR2 ANQGSEA. Unmatched junction bases numbered 8, after V lost 8 bases and J lost 5 bases. The chain's CDR3 is CSFSGGRNEQYF. CDR3 nucleotide sequence: TGCAGCTTCTCAGGGGGCAGGAACGAGCAGTACTTC.

In DNA form, the CDR3 reads TGTGCCAGCAGTGAAGAAGGGACAGGGCGTGAAGCTTTCTTT. It encodes CASSEEGTGREAFF. The gene calls are TRBV25-1 and TRBJ1-1, with 9 bases that match TRBD1. The germline V gene encodes CDR1 MGHDK and CDR2 SYGVNS. The CDR3 extends over 14 amino acids. Unmatched junction bases numbered 5, after V lost 2 bases and J lost 7 bases.

This chain uses TRBV5-4 with TRBJ2-1; 9 bases line up with TRBD1. Trimming cost V 4 bases and J 2 bases; bases outside gene matches: 4. The CDR3 is 15 residues long. Per the germline V gene, CDR1 is SGHNT and CDR2 is YYREEE (reference sequence). The CDR3 bases are TGTGCCAGCAGCGCTACAGGGGGCGCCTACAATGAGCAGTTCTTC. It translates to CASSATGGAYNEQFF. Supplemented by reference TRBV5-4 and TRBJ2-1, the full variable domain reads ETGVTQSPTHLIKTRGQQVTLRCSSQSGHNTVSWYQQALGQGPQFIFQYYREEENGRGNFPPRFSGLQFPNYSSELNVNALELDDSALYLCASSATGGAYNEQFFGPGTRLTVL.

The chain uses TRBV19 and TRBJ2-3; D possibly corresponds to TRBD2 (5 bases). V was clipped by 9 bases and J by 2 bases, with 9 bases between them. The CDR3 contains 12 residues. From germline, CDR1 is LNHDA and CDR2 SQIVND (reference sequence). The CDR3: CASGKFTDTQYF. As DNA, the CDR3 is TGTGCCAGCGGGAAATTCACAGATACGCAGTATTTT.

The rearrangement joins TRBV11-3 to TRBJ2-3; D perhaps matches TRBD2 (5 bases). The V end was cut by 8 bases, the J end by 2 bases, with 14 bases between. There are 14 residues in the CDR3. Germline V gene sequence: CDR1 SGHNT, CDR2 YENEEA. The DNA for the CDR3 is TGTGCCAGCTCGGCGGGCACCTACACAGATACGCAGTATTTT. Translation gives CASSAGTYTDTQYF.

The chain is built from TRBV2 and TRBJ2-4, with a possible D match to TRBD2 (6 bases). This CDR3 comprises 13 residues. V shed 7 bases and J shed 9 bases, with 16 bases lying between them. Germline V gives CDR1 SNHLY, CDR2 FYNNEI. CDR3 DNA sequence: TGTGCCAGCACCACAAACGGAGGGGTCATTCAGTACTTC. This codes for CASTTNGGVIQYF.

This clone was detected once. The rearrangement links TRBV5-1 to TRBJ1-1, with 7 bases identical to TRBD1. Germline assignment: CDR1 SGHRS and CDR2 YFSETQ. The trim removed 2 bases at V and 2 bases at J, leaving 3 bases unmatched. This CDR3 region has 14 residues. The CDR3: CASSFQGGNTEAFF. The CDR3 region has the DNA TGCGCCAGCAGCTTCCAGGGGGGAAACACTGAAGCTTTCTTT.

V gene TRBV2 combines with J gene TRBJ2-1, with 13 bases fitting TRBD2. Germline trimming cut 7 bases from V and 6 bases from J; bases unmatched to any gene: 3. Germline CDR1 SNHLY, CDR2 FYNNEI. The CDR3 consists of 14 residues. The CDR3 sequence is CASTGTSGINEQFF. CDR3 coding DNA: TGTGCCAGCACAGGGACTAGCGGGATCAATGAGCAGTTCTTC.

This sequence joins TRBV6-5 and TRBJ2-3; tentatively, D is TRBD2 (5 bases). V was clipped by 11 bases and J by 0 bases, with 12 bases between them. The CDR3 is 13 residues long. The germline V gene has CDR1 MNHEY and CDR2 SVGAGI. The CDR3 DNA is TGTGCCTGCGGAGGATGGAGCACAGATACGCAGTATTTT. Protein: CACGGWSTDTQYF.

The chain joins TRBV19 to TRBJ2-1, with TRBD1 matching 9 bases. The CDR3 loop spans 15 amino acids. Looked up from germline, CDR1 is LNHDA and CDR2 is SQIVND (reference sequence). V was clipped by 0 bases and J by 8 bases; unmatched bases: 5. The CDR3 is CASSIDGTGTHEQFF. In DNA form, the CDR3 reads TGTGCCAGTAGTATAGATGGGACAGGGACCCATGAGCAGTTCTTC.

V gene TRBV27 combines with J gene TRBJ2-3, with a tentative D call TRBD2 (6 bases). Between the trimmed V and J ends, which lost 7 bases and 2 bases, there was a span of 16 bases. This CDR3 is 15 amino acids long. Germline CDR1 reads MNHEY; CDR2 reads SMNVEV (reference sequence). CDR3 DNA sequence: TGTGCCAGCATCAGACTAGGAGGACCCACAGATACGCAGTATTTT. It codes for CASIRLGGPTDTQYF.

V gene TRBV7-9 combines with J gene TRBJ1-1; D unresolved. V shed 1 base and J shed 1 base, with 10 bases lying between them. The length of the CDR3 is 15 residues. Germline CDR1 is SEHNR and CDR2 is FQNEAQ (reference sequence). Here the CDR3 reads CASSLVSGPNTEAFF. Written as DNA, the CDR3 is TGTGCCAGCAGCTTAGTCTCTGGGCCGAACACTGAAGCTTTCTTT. The full variable domain, with the rest looked up from reference TRBV7-9 and TRBJ1-1, is DTGVSQNPRHKITKRGQNVTFRCDPISEHNRLYWYRQTLGQGPEFLTYFQNEAQLEKSRLLSDRFSAERPKGSFSTLEIQRTEQGDSAMYLCASSLVSGPNTEAFFGQGTRLTVV.

V usage is TRBV7-9 and J usage is TRBJ2-2; D gene unclear. The V end was cut by 2 bases, the J end by 2 bases, with 6 bases between. CDR1 and CDR2 from the germline V gene are SEHNR and FQNEAQ (reference sequence). This CDR3 comprises 14 residues. CDR3 sequence: CASSLRSNTGELFF. CDR3 DNA sequence: TGTGCCAGCAGCTTACGGTCCAACACCGGGGAGCTGTTTTTT.

This chain uses TRBV5-6 with TRBJ1-2, with D unclear. The CDR3 totals 13 residues. Trimming stripped 6 bases from V and 8 bases from J, with 17 bases between. The germline V gene encodes CDR1 SGHDT and CDR2 YYEEEE. The CDR3, as DNA: TGTGCCAGCACATACCGGGATCCTAAGGGCTACACCTTC. It encodes CASTYRDPKGYTF.

In DNA form, the CDR3 reads TGTGCCAGCAGCTTAGGCGGGGGGGCCTCGAATGAGCAGTTCTTC. The encoded protein is CASSLGGGASNEQFF. The chain joins TRBV7-3 to TRBJ2-1; TRBD2 matches 9 bases. Germline-derived CDR1 and CDR2 are SGHTA and FQGTGA. V shed 2 bases and J 7 bases; nucleotides not matched to a gene: 6. There are 15 residues in the CDR3.

This clone is a singleton in its sample. The chain is built from TRBV7-8 and TRBJ2-3, with 9 bases aligning to TRBD2. Unmatched junction bases numbered 15, after V lost 5 bases and J lost 3 bases. This CDR3 is built from 18 residues. In germline, CDR1 is SGHVS, CDR2 FQNEAQ. The CDR3 here is CASSTLVGLAGTTDTQYF. Here the CDR3 DNA reads TGTGCCAGCAGCACACTAGTTGGGCTAGCGGGAACTACAGATACGCAGTATTTT.

Here the CDR3 DNA reads TGCGCCAGCAGCTTGGCACTAGCGGTGGACAATGAGCAGTTCTTC. Its protein product is CASSLALAVDNEQFF. The V call is TRBV5-1, the J call TRBJ2-1; 8 bases fit TRBD2. Germline CDR1 SGHRS, CDR2 YFSETQ. The CDR3 runs to 15 residues. V was pared by 0 bases and J by 5 bases, with 4 bases of the junction left unmatched.

The chain recombines TRBV19 with TRBJ2-5, with D perhaps TRBD1 (5 bases). The V gene's germline CDR1 is LNHDA and CDR2 SQIVND (reference sequence). V shed 5 bases and J shed 3 bases, with 10 bases lying between them. The length of the CDR3 is 13 residues. The CDR3 here is CASSPDTKETQYF. CDR3 nucleotides: TGTGCCAGTAGTCCGGACACCAAAGAGACCCAGTACTTC.

V usage is TRBV11-2 and J usage is TRBJ2-1, with 11 positions matching TRBD2. The CDR3 runs to 14 residues. Germline values: CDR1 SGHAT, CDR2 FQNNGV. The ends lost 4 bases at V and 12 bases at J; junction bases unmatched: 8. The CDR3 region is CASSSLTSGIRQFF. CDR3 DNA: TGTGCCAGCAGCTCTCTGACTAGCGGGATTCGGCAGTTCTTC.

The chain links TRBV6-5 to TRBJ2-1; D possibly corresponds to TRBD1 (5 bases). CDR1 MNHEY and CDR2 SVGAGI come from the germline V gene. V dropped 7 bases and J dropped 6 bases, with 16 bases sitting between them. The CDR3 totals 14 residues. This chain's CDR3 is CASKPPGGANEQFF. The CDR3 DNA reads as TGTGCCAGCAAACCACCTGGTGGGGCCAATGAGCAGTTCTTC.

This clone is categorized as medium-sized (0.01 to 0.1%). The chain links TRBV11-3 to TRBJ2-1; 12 bases are a match to TRBD2. This CDR3 is 15 amino acids long. J gave up 10 bases and V 5 bases, and 9 bases lay outside the gene matches. CDR1 and CDR2 from the germline V gene are SGHNT and YENEEA. CDR3 loop: CASSRRTSGTEEQFF. CDR3 DNA: TGTGCCAGCAGCCGACGGACTAGCGGGACGGAAGAGCAGTTCTTC.